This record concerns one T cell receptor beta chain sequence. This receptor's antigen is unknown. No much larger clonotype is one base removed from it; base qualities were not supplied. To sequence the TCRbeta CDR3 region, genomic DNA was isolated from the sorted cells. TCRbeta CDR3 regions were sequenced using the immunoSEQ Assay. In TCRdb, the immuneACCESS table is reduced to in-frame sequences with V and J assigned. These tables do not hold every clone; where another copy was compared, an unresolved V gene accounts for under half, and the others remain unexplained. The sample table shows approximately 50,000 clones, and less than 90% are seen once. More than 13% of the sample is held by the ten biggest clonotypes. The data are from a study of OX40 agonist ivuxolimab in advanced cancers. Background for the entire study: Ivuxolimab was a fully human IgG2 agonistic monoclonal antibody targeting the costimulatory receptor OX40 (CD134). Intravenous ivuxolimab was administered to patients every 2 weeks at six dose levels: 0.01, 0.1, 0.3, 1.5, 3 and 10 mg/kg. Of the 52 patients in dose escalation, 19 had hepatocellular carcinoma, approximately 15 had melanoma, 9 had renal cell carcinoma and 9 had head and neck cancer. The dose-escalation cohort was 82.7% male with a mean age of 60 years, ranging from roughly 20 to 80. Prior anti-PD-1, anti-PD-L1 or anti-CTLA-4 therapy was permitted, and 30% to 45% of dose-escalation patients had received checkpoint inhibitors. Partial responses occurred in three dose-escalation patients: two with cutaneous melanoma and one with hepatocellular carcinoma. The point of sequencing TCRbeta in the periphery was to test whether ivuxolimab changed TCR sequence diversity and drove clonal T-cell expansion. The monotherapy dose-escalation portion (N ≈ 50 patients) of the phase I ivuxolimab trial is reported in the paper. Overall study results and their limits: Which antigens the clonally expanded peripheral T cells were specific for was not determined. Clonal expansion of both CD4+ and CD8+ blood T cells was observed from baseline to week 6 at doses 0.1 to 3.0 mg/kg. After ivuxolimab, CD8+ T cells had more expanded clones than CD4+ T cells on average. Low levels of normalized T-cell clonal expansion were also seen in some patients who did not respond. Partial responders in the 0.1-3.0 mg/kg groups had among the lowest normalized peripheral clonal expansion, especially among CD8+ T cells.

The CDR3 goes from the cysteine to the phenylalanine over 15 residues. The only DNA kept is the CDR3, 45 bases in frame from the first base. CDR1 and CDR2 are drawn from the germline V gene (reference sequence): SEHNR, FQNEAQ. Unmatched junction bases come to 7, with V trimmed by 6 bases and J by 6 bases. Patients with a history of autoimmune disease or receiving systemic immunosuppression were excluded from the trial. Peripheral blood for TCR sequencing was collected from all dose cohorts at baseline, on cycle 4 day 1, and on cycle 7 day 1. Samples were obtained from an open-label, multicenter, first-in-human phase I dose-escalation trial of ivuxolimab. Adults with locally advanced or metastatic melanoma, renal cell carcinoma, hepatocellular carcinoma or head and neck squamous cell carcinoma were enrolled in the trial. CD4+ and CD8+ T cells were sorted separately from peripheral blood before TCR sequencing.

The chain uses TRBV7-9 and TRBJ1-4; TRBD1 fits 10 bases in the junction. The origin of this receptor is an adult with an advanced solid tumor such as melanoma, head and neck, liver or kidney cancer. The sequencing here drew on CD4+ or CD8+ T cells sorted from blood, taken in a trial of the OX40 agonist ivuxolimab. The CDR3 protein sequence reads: CASSQDRGEYEKLFF. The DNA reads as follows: TGTGCCAGCAGTCAGGACAGGGGGGAATATGAAAAACTGTTTTTT.